This T cell receptor (beta chain) is from a study of cytomegalovirus exposure and HLA in healthy donors. The PCR had 60 Vbeta and 13 Jbeta primers. Clones were sequenced by immunoSEQ multiplex PCR, and TCRdb holds only the in-frame ones, with some missing. The sample lists over 50,000 clones, 65% to 70% occurring once. Per germline, CDR1 SNHLY and CDR2 FYNNEI. Deletions cut 7 bases from V and 0 bases from J, with 11 bases between. This CDR3 is built from 14 residues. The sequencing input was PBMCs. The receptor comes from a man aged 35-49 years in good health and CMV-seropositive. V is TRBV2 and J is TRBJ2-3; D remains unclear. The CDR3 sequence: CASKARMSTDTQYF. The CDR3, as DNA: TGTGCCAGCAAGGCCAGGATGAGCACAGATACGCAGTATTTT.